A selection of T cell receptor beta chains follows, all from one sample in a study of regulatory T cells in long-lasting Graves disease. TCRdb re-called the multiplex PCR reads with MiXCR, one entry per CDR3 protein. The table shows roughly 300,000 distinct CDR3 sequences, with around a fifth occurring only once. The specimen was peripheral blood mononuclear cells (PBMCs), collected when the disease was refractory, from a patient treated with antithyroid drugs. These receptor sequences come from a female donor with Graves disease. Both conserved end residues are part of each CDR3. The D gene is left open where the match is weak. Rows may omit the clone size; those that give it use once, few, many or a size class.

v_call	clone_size	d_call	j_call	cdr3_aa	cdr3_nt
TRBV10-2	NA	NA	TRBJ1-6	CASSESGDRSPLHF	TGCGCCAGCAGTGAGTCAGGGGATCGTTCACCCCTCCACTTT
TRBV18	few	NA	TRBJ1-3	CASSPPGLSSGNTIYF	TGTGCCAGCTCACCACCGGGACTGAGCTCTGGAAACACCATATATTTT
TRBV12-3/TRBV12-4	many	NA	TRBJ2-5	CASSDSPTRETQYF	TGTGCCAGCAGCGACAGCCCAACAAGGGAGACCCAGTACTTC
TRBV11-2	NA	NA	TRBJ2-1	CASSLFRVIAPAGNEQFF	TGTGCCAGCAGCTTATTTCGGGTTATAGCACCCGCGGGAAATGAGCAGTTCTTC
TRBV5-4	NA	NA	TRBJ1-2	CASSLGMGSNYGYTF	TGTGCCAGCAGCTTGGGAATGGGGTCGAACTATGGCTACACCTTC
TRBV27	many	NA	TRBJ2-1	CASRTGSSYNEQFF	TGTGCCAGCCGAACAGGGAGCTCCTACAATGAGCAGTTCTTC
TRBV2	many	NA	TRBJ2-3	CASSDPRWAADTQYF	TGTGCCAGCAGTGATCCTAGGTGGGCGGCAGATACGCAGTATTTT
TRBV30	many	NA	TRBJ1-1	CAWDKRRVRTEAFF	TGTGCCTGGGATAAAAGGAGGGTTCGGACTGAAGCTTTCTTT
TRBV7-2	many	TRBD2	TRBJ2-5	CASSSSGGAGETQYF	TGTGCCAGCAGCTCTAGCGGGGGGGCCGGAGAGACCCAGTACTTC
TRBV11-2	many	TRBD2	TRBJ2-2	CASSPRRDSGRSNTGELFF	TGTGCCAGCAGCCCCAGACGTGATAGCGGGAGATCGAACACCGGGGAGCTGTTTTTT
TRBV9	few	NA	TRBJ1-1	CASSLTGSLNTEAFF	TGTGCCAGCAGTCTTACAGGGAGCTTGAACACTGAAGCTTTCTTT
TRBV4-1	NA	TRBD1	TRBJ2-7	CASSPGQVHEQYF	TGCGCCAGCAGCCCAGGACAGGTCCACGAGCAGTACTTC
TRBV10-2	NA	NA	TRBJ1-2	CASSRGVGSPSYTF	TGCGCCAGCAGTAGGGGTGTAGGTTCCCCTAGCTACACCTTC
TRBV11-2	few	NA	TRBJ2-7	CASSLGGGPHYEQYF	TGTGCCAGCAGCTTAGGAGGGGGACCACACTACGAGCAGTACTTC
TRBV11-2	few	NA	TRBJ1-1	CASSFGTPQGAFF	TGTGCCAGCAGCTTTGGGACACCCCAGGGGGCTTTCTTT